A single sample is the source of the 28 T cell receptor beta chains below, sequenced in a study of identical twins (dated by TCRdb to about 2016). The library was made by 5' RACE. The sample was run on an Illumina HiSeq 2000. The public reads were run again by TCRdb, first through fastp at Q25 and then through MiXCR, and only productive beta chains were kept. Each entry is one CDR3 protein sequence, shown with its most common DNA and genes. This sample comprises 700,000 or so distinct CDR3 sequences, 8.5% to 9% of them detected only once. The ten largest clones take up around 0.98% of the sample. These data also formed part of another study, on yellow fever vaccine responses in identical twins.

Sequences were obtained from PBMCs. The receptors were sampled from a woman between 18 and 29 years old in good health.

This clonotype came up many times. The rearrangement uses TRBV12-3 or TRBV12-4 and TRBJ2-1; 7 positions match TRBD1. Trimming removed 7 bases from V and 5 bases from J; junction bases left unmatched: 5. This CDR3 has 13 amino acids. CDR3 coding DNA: TGTGCCAGCATCGCCACAGGGGACAATGAGCAGTTCTTC. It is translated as CASIATGDNEQFF.

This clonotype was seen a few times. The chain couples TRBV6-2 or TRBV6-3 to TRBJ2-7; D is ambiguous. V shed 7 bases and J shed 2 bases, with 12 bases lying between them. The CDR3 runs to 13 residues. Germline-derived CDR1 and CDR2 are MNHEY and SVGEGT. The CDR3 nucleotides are TGTGCCAGCACGATGCGGAACACCTACGAGCAGTACTTC. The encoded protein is CASTMRNTYEQYF.

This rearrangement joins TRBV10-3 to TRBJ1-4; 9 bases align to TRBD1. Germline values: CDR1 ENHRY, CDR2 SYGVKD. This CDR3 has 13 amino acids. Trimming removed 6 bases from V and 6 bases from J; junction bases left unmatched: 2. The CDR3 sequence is CAIRDRGDEKLFF. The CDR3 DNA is TGTGCCATCAGAGACAGGGGGGATGAAAAACTGTTTTTT.

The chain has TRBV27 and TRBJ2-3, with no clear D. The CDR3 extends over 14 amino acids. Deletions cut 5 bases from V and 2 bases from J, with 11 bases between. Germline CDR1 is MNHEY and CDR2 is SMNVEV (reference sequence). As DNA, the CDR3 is TGTGCCAGCAGTGTCCTAACCACCACAGATACGCAGTATTTT. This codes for CASSVLTTTDTQYF.

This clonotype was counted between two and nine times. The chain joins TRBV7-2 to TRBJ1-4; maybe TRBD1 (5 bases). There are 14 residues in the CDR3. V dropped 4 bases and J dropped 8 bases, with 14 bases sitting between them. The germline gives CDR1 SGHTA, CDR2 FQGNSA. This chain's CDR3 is CASSSGPSGEKLFF. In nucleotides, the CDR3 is TGTGCCAGCAGCTCGGGCCCTTCAGGGGAAAAACTGTTTTTT.

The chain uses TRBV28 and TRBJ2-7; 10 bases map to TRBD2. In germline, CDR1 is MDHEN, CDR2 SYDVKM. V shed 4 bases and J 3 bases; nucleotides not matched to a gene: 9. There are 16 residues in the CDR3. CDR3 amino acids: CASSSPSSGRIYEQYF. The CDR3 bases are TGTGCCAGCAGTTCCCCATCTAGCGGGAGAATCTACGAGCAGTACTTC.

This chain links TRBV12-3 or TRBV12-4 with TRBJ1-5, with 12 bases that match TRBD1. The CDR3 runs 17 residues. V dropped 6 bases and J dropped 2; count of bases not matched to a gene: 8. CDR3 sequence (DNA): TGTGCCAGCAGGGGGGACAGGGGGCCGGGGGGCAATCAGCCCCAGCATTTT. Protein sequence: CASRGDRGPGGNQPQHF.

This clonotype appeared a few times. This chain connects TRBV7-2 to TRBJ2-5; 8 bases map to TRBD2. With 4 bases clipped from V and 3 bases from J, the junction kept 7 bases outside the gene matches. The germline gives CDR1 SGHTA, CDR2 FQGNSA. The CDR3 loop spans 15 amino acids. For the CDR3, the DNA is TGTGCCAGCAGCTCCTTGGGACTAGGGGAAGAGACCCAGTACTTC. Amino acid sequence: CASSSLGLGEETQYF.

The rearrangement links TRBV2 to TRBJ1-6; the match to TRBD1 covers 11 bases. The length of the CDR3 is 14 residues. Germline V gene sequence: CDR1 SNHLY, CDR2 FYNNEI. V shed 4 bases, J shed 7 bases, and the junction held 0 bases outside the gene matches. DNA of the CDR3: TGTGCCAGCAGTGGGACAGGGGGCAATTCACCCCTCCACTTT. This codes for CASSGTGGNSPLHF.

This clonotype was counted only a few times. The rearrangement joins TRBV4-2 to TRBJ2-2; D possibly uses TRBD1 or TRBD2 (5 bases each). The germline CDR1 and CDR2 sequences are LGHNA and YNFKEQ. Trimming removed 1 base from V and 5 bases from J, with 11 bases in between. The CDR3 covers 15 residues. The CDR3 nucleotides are TGTGCCAGCAGCCAAGTCGGGGCAGGGACCGGGGAGCTGTTTTTT. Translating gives CASSQVGAGTGELFF.

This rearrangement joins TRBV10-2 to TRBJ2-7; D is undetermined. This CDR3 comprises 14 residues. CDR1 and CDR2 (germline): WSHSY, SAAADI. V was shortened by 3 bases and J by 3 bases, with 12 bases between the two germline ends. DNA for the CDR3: TGCGCCAGCAGTGATAAGGTTCCCTACTACGAGCAGTACTTC. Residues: CASSDKVPYYEQYF.

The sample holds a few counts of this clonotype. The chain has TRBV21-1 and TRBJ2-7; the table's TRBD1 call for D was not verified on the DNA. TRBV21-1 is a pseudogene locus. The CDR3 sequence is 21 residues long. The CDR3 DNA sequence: TGTGCCAGCAGCAACTTTTTTCTCTCCCCCACACCGGGAGATTCTACCTACGAGCAGTACTTC. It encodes CASSNFFLSPTPGDSTYEQYF.

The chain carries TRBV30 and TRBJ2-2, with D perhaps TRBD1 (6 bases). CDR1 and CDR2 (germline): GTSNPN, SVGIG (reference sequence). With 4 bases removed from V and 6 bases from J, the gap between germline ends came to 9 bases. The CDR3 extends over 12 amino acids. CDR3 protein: CAWIEGAGELFF. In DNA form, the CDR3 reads TGTGCCTGGATCGAGGGGGCCGGGGAGCTGTTTTTT.

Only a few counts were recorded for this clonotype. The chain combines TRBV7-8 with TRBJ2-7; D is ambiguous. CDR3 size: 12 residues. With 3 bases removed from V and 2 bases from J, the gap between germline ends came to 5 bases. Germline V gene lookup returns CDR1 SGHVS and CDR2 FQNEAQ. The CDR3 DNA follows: TGTGCCAGCAGCTTCGCGACCTACGAGCAGTACTTC. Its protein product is CASSFATYEQYF.

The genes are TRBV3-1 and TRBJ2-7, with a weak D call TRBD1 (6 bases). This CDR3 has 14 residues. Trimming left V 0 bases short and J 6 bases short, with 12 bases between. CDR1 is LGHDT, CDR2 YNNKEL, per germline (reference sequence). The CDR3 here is CASSQEGVGGEQYF. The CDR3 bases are TGTGCCAGCAGCCAAGAGGGGGTAGGGGGCGAGCAGTACTTC.

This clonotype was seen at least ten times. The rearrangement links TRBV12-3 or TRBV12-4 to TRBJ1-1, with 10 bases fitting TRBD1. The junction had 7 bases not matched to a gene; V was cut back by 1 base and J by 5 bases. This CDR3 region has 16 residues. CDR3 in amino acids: CASSLGGQGRFTEAFF. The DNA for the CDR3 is TGTGCCAGCAGTTTAGGGGGACAGGGGCGTTTTACTGAAGCTTTCTTT.

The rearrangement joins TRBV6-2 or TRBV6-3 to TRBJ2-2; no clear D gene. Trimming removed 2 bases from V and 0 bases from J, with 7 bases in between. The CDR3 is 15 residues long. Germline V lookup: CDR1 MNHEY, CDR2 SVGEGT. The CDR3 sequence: CASSYGVANTGELFF. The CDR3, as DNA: TGTGCCAGCAGTTACGGGGTAGCGAACACCGGGGAGCTGTTTTTT.

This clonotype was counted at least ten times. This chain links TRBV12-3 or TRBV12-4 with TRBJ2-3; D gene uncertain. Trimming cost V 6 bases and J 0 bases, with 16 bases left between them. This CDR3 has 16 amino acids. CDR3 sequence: CASSPLLGGSTDTQYF. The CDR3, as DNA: TGTGCCAGCAGCCCCCTTTTAGGCGGTAGCACAGATACGCAGTATTTT.

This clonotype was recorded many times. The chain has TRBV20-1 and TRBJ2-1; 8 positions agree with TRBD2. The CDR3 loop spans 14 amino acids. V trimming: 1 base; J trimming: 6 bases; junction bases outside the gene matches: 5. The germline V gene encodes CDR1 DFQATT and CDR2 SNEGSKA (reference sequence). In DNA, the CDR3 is TGCAGTGCTAGAGTACTAGCGGAGGGCAATGAGCAGTTCTTC. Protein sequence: CSARVLAEGNEQFF.

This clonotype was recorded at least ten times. The CDR3 protein is CASSRATSGSSGEYF. Written as DNA, the CDR3 is TGTGCCAGCAGCCGAGCGACTAGCGGGAGCAGTGGCGAGTACTTC. The rearrangement links TRBV14 to TRBJ2-7, with 12 bases that match TRBD2. This CDR3 is 15 amino acids long. Looked up from germline, CDR1 is SGHDN and CDR2 is FVKESK. Unmatched junction bases numbered 12, after V lost 4 bases and J lost 11 bases.

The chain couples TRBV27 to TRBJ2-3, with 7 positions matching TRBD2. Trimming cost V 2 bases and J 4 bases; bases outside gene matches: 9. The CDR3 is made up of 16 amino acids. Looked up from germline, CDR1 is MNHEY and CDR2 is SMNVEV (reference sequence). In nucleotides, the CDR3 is TGTGCCAGCAGTTTAGCCAGTGGGAGGGTCTCAGATACGCAGTATTTT. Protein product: CASSLASGRVSDTQYF.

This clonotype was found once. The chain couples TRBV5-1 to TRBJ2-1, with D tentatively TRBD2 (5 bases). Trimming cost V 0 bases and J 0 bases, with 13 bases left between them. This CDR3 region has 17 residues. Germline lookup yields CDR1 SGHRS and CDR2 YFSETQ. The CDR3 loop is CASSLGGFGGSYNEQFF. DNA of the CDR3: TGCGCCAGCAGCTTGGGAGGGTTTGGAGGCTCCTACAATGAGCAGTTCTTC.

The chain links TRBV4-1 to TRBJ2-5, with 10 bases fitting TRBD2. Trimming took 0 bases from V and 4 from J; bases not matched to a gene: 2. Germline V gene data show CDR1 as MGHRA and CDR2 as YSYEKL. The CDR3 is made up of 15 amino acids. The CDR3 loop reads CASSQEPSGRETQYF. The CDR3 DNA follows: TGCGCCAGCAGCCAAGAACCTAGCGGGAGAGAGACCCAGTACTTC.

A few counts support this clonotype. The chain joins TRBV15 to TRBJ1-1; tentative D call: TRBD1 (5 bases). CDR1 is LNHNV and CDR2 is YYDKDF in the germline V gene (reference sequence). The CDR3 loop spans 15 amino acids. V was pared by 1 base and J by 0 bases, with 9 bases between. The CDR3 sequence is CATSRGGSMNTEAFF. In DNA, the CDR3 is TGTGCCACCAGCAGAGGGGGGAGCATGAACACTGAAGCTTTCTTT.

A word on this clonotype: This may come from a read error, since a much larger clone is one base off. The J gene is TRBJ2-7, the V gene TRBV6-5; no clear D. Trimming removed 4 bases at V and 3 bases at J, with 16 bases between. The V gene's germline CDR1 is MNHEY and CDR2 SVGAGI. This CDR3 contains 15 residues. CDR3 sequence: CASSSRRVSFYEQYF. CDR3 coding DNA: TGTGCCAGCAGTTCGCGCCGGGTCTCCTTCTACGAGCAGTACTTC.

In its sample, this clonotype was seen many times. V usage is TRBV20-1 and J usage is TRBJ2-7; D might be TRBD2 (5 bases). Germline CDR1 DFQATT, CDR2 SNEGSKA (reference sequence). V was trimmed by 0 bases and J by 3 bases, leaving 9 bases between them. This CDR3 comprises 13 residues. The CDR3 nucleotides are TGCAGTGCTAGAGACCTACTAGGCTACGAGCAGTACTTC. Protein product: CSARDLLGYEQYF.

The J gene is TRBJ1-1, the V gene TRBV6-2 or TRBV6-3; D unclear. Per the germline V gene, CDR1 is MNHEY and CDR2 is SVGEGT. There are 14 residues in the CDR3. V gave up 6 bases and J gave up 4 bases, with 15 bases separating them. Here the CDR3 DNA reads TGTGCCAGCAGCTACGGGCTGGGTATCACTGAAGCTTTCTTT. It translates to CASSYGLGITEAFF.

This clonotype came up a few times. Here the CDR3 reads CASIPLTGTSGRRSTGELFF. CDR3 bases: TGTGCCAGCATCCCTTTAACCGGGACTAGCGGGAGGAGGAGCACCGGGGAGCTGTTTTTT. This chain uses TRBV27 with TRBJ2-2, with TRBD2 matching over 15 bases. J lost 4 bases, V lost 7 bases, and 16 bases had no gene match. From germline, CDR1 is MNHEY and CDR2 SMNVEV (reference sequence). The CDR3 spans 20 residues.